This TCR beta chain was recorded in a study of blood T cell repertoires in COVID-19. Study-level information: The United States, Italy and Spain provided the acute and convalescent COVID-19 samples. From T cells, B-cell-depleted T cells, or PBMCs came the material, which was cDNA or gDNA.

Under the authors' procedure: Nucleated cell counts were estimated from reference gene primer amplification. Assay: immunoSEQ multiplex PCR; the TCRdb copy retains only in-frame clones and omits some. The V and J calls and the clone size are those of that table, but D and trimming were determined from the DNA. The table includes about 110,000 clones, more than 75% detected once. Germline values: CDR1 SGDLS, CDR2 YYNGEE. The CDR3 has 12 amino acids. V dropped 4 bases and J dropped 8 bases, with 12 bases sitting between them. The chain couples TRBV9 to TRBJ1-2, with D hard to call. Input material: peripheral blood. This receptor was taken from a man aged 40-49 years with acute or convalescent COVID-19. CDR3 sequence reads: CASSPPAGGYTF. CDR3 in DNA: TGTGCCAGCAGCCCCCCTGCCGGGGGCTACACCTTC.